Below are 16 T cell receptor beta chains sequenced from a single sample in a study of OX40 agonist ivuxolimab in advanced cancers. The table came from immunoSEQ multiplex PCR; TCRdb's copy has only in-frame clones and leaves some out. The top ten clones hold roughly 1.1% of a sample with some 150,000 clones, 75% to 95% of them seen once. Sequencing used CD4+ or CD8+ T cells sorted from blood, obtained in a trial of the OX40 agonist ivuxolimab. The receptors stem from an adult with an advanced solid tumor such as melanoma, head and neck, liver or kidney cancer.

A word on this clone: The same CDR3 can be traced to other DNA sequences in this sample. This rearrangement joins TRBV20-1 to TRBJ1-1; no definite D call. The CDR3 is made up of 11 amino acids. Germline loops: CDR1 DFQATT, CDR2 SNEGSKA (reference sequence). The ends were cut back, 3 bases at V and 2 bases at J, with 4 bases in the middle. The CDR3 protein is CSARRNTEAFF. In DNA, the CDR3 is TGCAGTGCTAGGAGAAACACTGAAGCTTTCTTT.

V and J are TRBV5-1 and TRBJ1-4; 7 positions match TRBD1. Trimming removed 0 bases from V and 8 bases from J; junction bases left unmatched: 7. The CDR3 runs to 15 residues. CDR1 and CDR2 (germline): SGHRS, YFSETQ. The CDR3 spells CASSLGDQGGEKLFF. The CDR3 DNA is TGCGCCAGCAGCTTGGGAGACCAGGGGGGAGAAAAACTGTTTTTT.

The V gene is TRBV10-3, the J gene TRBJ2-1; 10 positions agree with TRBD2. V lost 5 bases, J lost 5 bases, and 9 bases stayed unmatched. This CDR3 is built from 16 residues. Per the germline V gene, CDR1 is ENHRY and CDR2 is SYGVKD. The chain's CDR3 is CAISSGTSAIHNEQFF. The CDR3 coding sequence is TGTGCCATCAGTTCCGGGACTAGCGCAATACACAATGAGCAGTTCTTC.

The rearrangement uses TRBV6-5 and TRBJ1-1; D perhaps matches TRBD1 (5 bases). Trimming removed 4 bases at V and 1 base at J, with 7 bases between. CDR3 length: 13 residues. The germline V gene has CDR1 MNHEY and CDR2 SVGAGI. The CDR3 nucleotides read TGTGCCAGCAGTTTCGACAGGAACACTGAAGCTTTCTTT. As protein: CASSFDRNTEAFF.

The gene calls are TRBV5-4 and TRBJ2-3; D is unclear. V was trimmed by 2 bases and J by 3 bases, leaving 7 bases between them. The CDR3 totals 13 residues. Germline assignment: CDR1 SGHNT and CDR2 YYREEE (reference sequence). Here the CDR3 DNA reads TGTGCCAGCAGCTTTTTAGCAACAGATACGCAGTATTTT. Translation: CASSFLATDTQYF.

The CDR3 nucleotides read TGTGCCAGCAGCTTGGGAGGAGACTATAATTCACCCCTCCACTTT. As protein: CASSLGGDYNSPLHF. The V and J genes are TRBV7-2 and TRBJ1-6; D uncertain. Germline V gene data show CDR1 as SGHTA and CDR2 as FQGNSA. The CDR3 contains 15 residues. With 3 bases removed from V and 3 bases from J, the gap between germline ends came to 9 bases.

The chain employs TRBV19 and TRBJ1-1; 8 bases align to TRBD1. Germline V gives CDR1 LNHDA, CDR2 SQIVND (reference sequence). V dropped 5 bases and J dropped 6; count of bases not matched to a gene: 17. The CDR3 is made up of 17 amino acids. CDR3 amino acids: CASSPRTGLNTFAEAFF. CDR3 in DNA: TGTGCCAGTAGTCCCCGGACAGGGCTCAATACGTTTGCTGAAGCTTTCTTT.

This clone has a single count. The CDR3 loop is CASSLWRLAGLVAYNEQFF. The CDR3 region has the DNA TGTGCCAGCAGCTTGTGGAGACTAGCGGGACTAGTTGCCTACAATGAGCAGTTCTTC. The chain joins TRBV5-6 to TRBJ2-1; TRBD2 matches 11 bases. This CDR3 comprises 19 residues. With V trimmed by 1 base and J by 2 bases, 11 bases remained unmatched. Per germline, CDR1 SGHDT and CDR2 YYEEEE.

This rearrangement joins TRBV11-2 to TRBJ1-1; D is unclear. V was pared by 2 bases and J by 3 bases, with 10 bases between. From germline, CDR1 is SGHAT and CDR2 FQNNGV. This CDR3 comprises 14 residues. The CDR3 loop is CASSLLGFDTEAFF. The CDR3 bases are TGTGCCAGCAGCTTACTCGGGTTTGACACTGAAGCTTTCTTT.

The chain has TRBV19 and TRBJ2-7, with 10 bases that match TRBD2. Germline CDR1 is LNHDA and CDR2 is SQIVND (reference sequence). After removal of 6 bases from V and 0 bases from J, the junction contained 2 bases not matched to a gene. The CDR3 runs 14 residues. The CDR3 is CASRASGSSYEQYF. DNA for the CDR3: TGTGCCAGTAGGGCTAGCGGGAGCTCCTACGAGCAGTACTTC.

The chain is built from TRBV11-3 and TRBJ2-1; TRBD1 agrees at 10 bases. J was trimmed by 6 bases and V by 6 bases; bases with no gene match: 11. This CDR3 contains 16 residues. Germline V gives CDR1 SGHNT, CDR2 YENEEA. The DNA for the CDR3 is TGTGCCAGCAGACTACCGGCGGGACAGGGGTCCAATGAGCAGTTCTTC. Protein: CASRLPAGQGSNEQFF.

The rearrangement uses TRBV7-9 and TRBJ1-4, with a tentative D call TRBD1 (6 bases). The CDR3 loop spans 15 amino acids. Deletions cut 1 base from V and 1 base from J, with 7 bases between. Germline CDR1 reads SEHNR; CDR2 reads FQNEAQ (reference sequence). CDR3 in DNA: TGTGCCAGCAGCTTAGGGACAGTAACTAATGAAAAACTGTTTTTT. Translated: CASSLGTVTNEKLFF.

The chain joins TRBV11-1 to TRBJ1-4; 8 nucleotides line up with TRBD1. The CDR3 extends over 15 amino acids. V lost 3 bases to trimming and J lost 5 bases; unmatched junction nucleotides: 5. Germline-derived CDR1 and CDR2 are SGHAT and FQDESV (reference sequence). The CDR3 loop is CASSFGDRRNEKLFF. The CDR3 DNA sequence: TGTGCCAGCAGCTTTGGGGACAGGCGGAATGAAAAACTGTTTTTT.

CDR3 region: CASSKGQRASGRAVSDNEQFF. CDR3 DNA: TGTGCCAGCAGCAAAGGACAGAGGGCTAGCGGGAGGGCCGTTTCAGACAATGAGCAGTTCTTC. The chain couples TRBV21-1 to TRBJ2-1; TRBD2 is the table's D call and was not checked against the DNA. TRBV21-1 is a listed pseudogene. This CDR3 has 21 amino acids.

The rearrangement uses TRBV28 and TRBJ2-5; a weak D match, TRBD2 (5 bases). CDR1 is MDHEN, CDR2 SYDVKM, per germline. V lost 5 bases to trimming and J lost 3 bases, with 7 bases between them. This CDR3 comprises 12 residues. In DNA, the CDR3 is TGTGCCAGCAGTACCGGGAAAGAGACCCAGTACTTC. It translates to CASSTGKETQYF. Full variable domain (rest looked up from reference TRBV28 and TRBJ2-5): DVKVTQSSRYLVKRTGEKVFLECVQDMDHENMFWYRQDPGLGLRLIYFSYDVKMKEKGDIPEGYSVSREKKERFSLILESASTNQTSMYLCASSTGKETQYFGPGTRLLVL.

The chain joins TRBV14 to TRBJ2-2, with TRBD1 matching 9 bases. This CDR3 contains 17 residues. Trimming took 6 bases from V and 5 from J; bases not matched to a gene: 13. Germline values: CDR1 SGHDN, CDR2 FVKESK. CDR3 protein: CASSQHRGQGSTGELFF. The DNA of the CDR3 is TGTGCCAGCAGTCAACACCGGGGACAGGGTTCGACCGGGGAGCTGTTTTTT. The variable domain in full, completed from reference TRBV14 and TRBJ2-2, reads EAGVTQFPSHSVIEKGQTVTLRCDPISGHDNLYWYRRVMGKEIKFLLHFVKESKQDESGMPNNRFLAERTGGTYSTLKVQPAELEDSGVYFCASSQHRGQGSTGELFFGEGSRLTVL.